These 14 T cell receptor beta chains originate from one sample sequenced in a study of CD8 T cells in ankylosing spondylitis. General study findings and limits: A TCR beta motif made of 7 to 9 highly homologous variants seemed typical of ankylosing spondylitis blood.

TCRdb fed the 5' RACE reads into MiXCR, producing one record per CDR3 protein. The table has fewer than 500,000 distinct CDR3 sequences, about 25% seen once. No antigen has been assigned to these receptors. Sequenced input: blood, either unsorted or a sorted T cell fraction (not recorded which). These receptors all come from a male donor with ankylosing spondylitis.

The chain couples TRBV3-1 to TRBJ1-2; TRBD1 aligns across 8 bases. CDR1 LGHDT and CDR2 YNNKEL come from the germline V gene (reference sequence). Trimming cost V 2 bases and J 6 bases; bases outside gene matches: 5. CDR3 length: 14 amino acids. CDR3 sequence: CASSQPGQEHGYTF. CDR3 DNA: TGTGCCAGCAGCCAACCGGGACAGGAACATGGCTACACCTTC.

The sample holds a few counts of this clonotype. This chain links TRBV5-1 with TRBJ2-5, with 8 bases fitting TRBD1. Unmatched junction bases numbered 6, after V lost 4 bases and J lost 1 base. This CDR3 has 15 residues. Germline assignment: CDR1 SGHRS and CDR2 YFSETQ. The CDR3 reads CASSQTDRAQETQYF. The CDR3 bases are TGCGCCAGCAGCCAAACGGACAGGGCCCAAGAGACCCAGTACTTC.

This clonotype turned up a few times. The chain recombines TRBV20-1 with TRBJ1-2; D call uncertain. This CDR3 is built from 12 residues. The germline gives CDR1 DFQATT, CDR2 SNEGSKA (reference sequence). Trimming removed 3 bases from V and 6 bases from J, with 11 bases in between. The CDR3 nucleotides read TGCAGTGCTAGTTACGGAGTGGATGGCTACACCTTC. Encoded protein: CSASYGVDGYTF.

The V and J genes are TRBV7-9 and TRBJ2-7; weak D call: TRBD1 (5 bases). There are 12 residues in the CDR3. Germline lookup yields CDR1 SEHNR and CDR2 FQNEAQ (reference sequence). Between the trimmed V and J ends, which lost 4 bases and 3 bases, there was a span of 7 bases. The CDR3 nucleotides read TGTGCCAGCAGCTGGGGCCTCTACGAGCAGTACGTC. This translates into CASSWGLYEQYV.

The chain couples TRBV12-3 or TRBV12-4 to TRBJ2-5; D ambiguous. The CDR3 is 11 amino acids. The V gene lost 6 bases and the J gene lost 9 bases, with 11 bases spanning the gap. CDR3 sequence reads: CASSKLRSQYF. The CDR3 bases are TGTGCCAGCAGCAAACTGAGGTCCCAGTACTTC.

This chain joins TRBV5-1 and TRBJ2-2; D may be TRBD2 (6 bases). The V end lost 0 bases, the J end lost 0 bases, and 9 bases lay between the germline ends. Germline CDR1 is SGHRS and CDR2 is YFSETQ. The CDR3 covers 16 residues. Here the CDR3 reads CASSLGRAANTGELFF. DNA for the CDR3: TGCGCCAGCAGCTTGGGGAGGGCCGCGAACACCGGGGAGCTGTTTTTT. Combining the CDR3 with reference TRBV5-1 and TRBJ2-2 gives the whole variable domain KAGVTQTPRYLIKTRGQQVTLSCSPISGHRSVSWYQQTPGQGLQFLFEYFSETQRNKGNFPGRFSGRQFSNSRSEMNVSTLELGDSALYLCASSLGRAANTGELFFGEGSRLTVL.

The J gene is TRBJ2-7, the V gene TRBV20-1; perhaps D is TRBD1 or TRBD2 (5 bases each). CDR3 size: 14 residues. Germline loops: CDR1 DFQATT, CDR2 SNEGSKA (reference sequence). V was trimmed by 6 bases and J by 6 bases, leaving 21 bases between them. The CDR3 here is CSAPPGPPLFEQYV. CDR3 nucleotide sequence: TGCAGTGCACCACCGGGACCTCCCCTTTTCGAGCAGTACGTC.

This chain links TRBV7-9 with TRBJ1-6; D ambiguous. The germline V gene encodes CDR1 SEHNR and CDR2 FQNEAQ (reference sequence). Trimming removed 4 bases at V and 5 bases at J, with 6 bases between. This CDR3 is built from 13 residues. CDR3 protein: CASSYRDNSPLHF. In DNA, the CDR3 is TGTGCCAGCAGCTACAGAGATAATTCACCCCTCCACTTT.

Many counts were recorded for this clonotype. Here the CDR3 reads CAISESTTYSYEQYF. The CDR3, as DNA: TGTGCCATCAGTGAGTCGACCACTTACTCCTACGAGCAGTACTTC. The gene calls are TRBV10-3 and TRBJ2-7, with D uncertain. The CDR3 length is 15 residues. CDR1 is ENHRY, CDR2 SYGVKD, per germline. V lost 0 bases, J lost 0 bases, and 9 bases lay in between.

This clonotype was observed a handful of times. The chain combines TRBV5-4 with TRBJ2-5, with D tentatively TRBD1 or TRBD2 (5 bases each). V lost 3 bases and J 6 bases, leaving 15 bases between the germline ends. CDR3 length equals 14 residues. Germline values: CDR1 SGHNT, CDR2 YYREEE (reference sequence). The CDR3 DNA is TGTGCCAGCAGCTCGAGATACGGGACCCAGACCCAGTACTTC. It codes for CASSSRYGTQTQYF.

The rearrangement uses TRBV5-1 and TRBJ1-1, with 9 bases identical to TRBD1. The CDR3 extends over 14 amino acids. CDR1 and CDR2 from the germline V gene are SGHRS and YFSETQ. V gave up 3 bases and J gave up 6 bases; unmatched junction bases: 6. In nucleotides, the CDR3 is TGCGCCAGCAGCTCGAGGGGACAGGGTCCTGAAGCTTTCTTT. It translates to CASSSRGQGPEAFF.

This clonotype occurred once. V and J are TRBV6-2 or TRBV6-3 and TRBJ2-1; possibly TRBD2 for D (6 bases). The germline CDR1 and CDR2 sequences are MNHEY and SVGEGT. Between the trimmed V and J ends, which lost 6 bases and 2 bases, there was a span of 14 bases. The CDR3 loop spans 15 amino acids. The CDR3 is CASRDPGETYNEQFF. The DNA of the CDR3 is TGTGCCAGCAGAGATCCGGGAGAGACCTACAATGAGCAGTTCTTC.

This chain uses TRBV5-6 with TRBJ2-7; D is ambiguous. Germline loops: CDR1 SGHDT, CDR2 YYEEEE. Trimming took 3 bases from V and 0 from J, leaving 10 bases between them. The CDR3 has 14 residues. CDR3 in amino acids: CASSSLSLSYEQYV. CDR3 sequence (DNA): TGTGCCAGCAGCTCCCTATCCCTCTCCTACGAGCAGTACGTC.

CDR3 in DNA: TGTGCCAGCAGCTTGGCGGGACCTCCTAACTATGGCTACACCTTC. It is translated as CASSLAGPPNYGYTF. The V and J genes are TRBV5-5 and TRBJ1-2, with D perhaps matching TRBD1 (5 bases). This CDR3 contains 15 residues. V shed 0 bases and J shed 0 bases, with 9 bases lying between them. Looked up from germline, CDR1 is SGHKS and CDR2 is YYEKEE (reference sequence).